The rows below give T cell receptor beta chains drawn from one sample of a study of blood T cell repertoires in COVID-19. Using immunoSEQ multiplex PCR, the repertoire was profiled, and TCRdb retains in-frame clones only, with some absent. The sample consists of roughly 100,000 clones, 84% of them appearing once. Source material: peripheral blood. These receptors were collected from a human donor in a cohort sampled during active COVID-19. The CDR3 runs from the conserved cysteine through the conserved F or W. D genes are given only for firm matches. The listing skips clone size in some rows; elsewhere it reads once, few, many or a size class.

.	TRBD2	TRBJ2-1	TRBV5-8	TGTGCCAGCATCCTCCAGCCAGCGGGGGGGTACAATGAGCAGTTCTTC	CASILQPAGGYNEQFF
.	.	TRBJ2-1	TRBV24-1	TGTGCCACCGGTTCCGGTGGAGCCTACAATGAGCAGTTCTTC	CATGSGGAYNEQFF
.	TRBD1	TRBJ2-1	TRBV7-9	TGTGCCAGCAGACCGGGACAGGGCTACAATGAGCAGTTCTTC	CASRPGQGYNEQFF
.	.	TRBJ1-1	TRBV5-1	TGCGCCAGCAGCTTGGATAACAGGGCGATCACTGAAGCTTTCTTT	CASSLDNRAITEAFF
.	TRBD1	TRBJ1-2	TRBV3-1/TRBV3-2	TGTGCCAGCAGCCCAACCGACAGGGTATGGGGAGGCTACACCTTC	CASSPTDRVWGGYTF
.	TRBD2	TRBJ2-3	TRBV19	TGTGCCAGTAGTGGGCTAGCGGGGCTCACAGATACGCAGTATTTT	CASSGLAGLTDTQYF
few	.	TRBJ2-7	TRBV4-2	TGTGCCAGCAGCCAAGTTGGACAGCCTTACGAGCAGTACTTC	CASSQVGQPYEQYF
.	TRBD1	TRBJ2-2	TRBV4-3	TGCGCCAGCAGCCAAAGGGGACAGGGTGGCACCGGGGAGCTGTTTTTT	CASSQRGQGGTGELFF
.	TRBD2	TRBJ2-1	TRBV7-9	TGTGCCAGCAGCCAGCGGACTAGCGGGGCTCACCAGGGGCAGTTCTTC	CASSQRTSGAHQGQFF
.	TRBD2	TRBJ2-1	TRBV28	TGTGCCAGCAGTTCAGTAGCGGGGTTATACAATGAGCAGTTCTTC	CASSSVAGLYNEQFF
.	.	TRBJ2-7	TRBV5-1	TGCGCCAGCAGCTTCAACTACGAGCAGTACTTC	CASSFNYEQYF
.	.	TRBJ2-5	TRBV19	TGTGCCAGTAGTTTCCCCAGGGAAGAGACCCAGTACTTC	CASSFPREETQYF
.	TRBD1	TRBJ1-2	TRBV5-4	TGTGCCAGCAGCTCCCGGGACAGGGGGCGCGGTGGCTACACCTTC	CASSSRDRGRGGYTF
.	TRBD1	TRBJ2-7	TRBV4-3	TGCGCCAGCAGCCAACGGGACAGGGACCACGAGCAGTACTTC	CASSQRDRDHEQYF
.	.	TRBJ2-7	TRBV3-1/TRBV3-2	TGTGCCAGCAGCCAAGTAAGCAGGGAGCAGTACTTC	CASSQVSREQYF
.	.	TRBJ2-2	TRBV18	TGTGCCAGCTCACCCCCAACAGGGAGGGACACCGGGGAGCTGTTTTTT	CASSPPTGRDTGELFF
once	TRBD1	TRBJ2-1	TRBV2	TGTGCCAGCAGTGAGGGAAACAGGGGGTGGTACAATGAGCAGTTCTTC	CASSEGNRGWYNEQFF
.	.	TRBJ1-4	TRBV4-2	TGTGCCAGCAGCCAAGAGAGAGAAAAACTGTTTTTT	CASSQEREKLFF
.	.	TRBJ1-1	TRBV4-2	TGTGCCAGCAGCCAAGATTTATGGGGGCGAGCTTTCTTT	CASSQDLWGRAFF
.	.	TRBJ1-4	TRBV7-9	TGTGCCAGCACCGTGGGGGGAAGTGAAAAACTGTTTTTT	CASTVGGSEKLFF